Given below is one TCR beta chain in context. The sample originates from a study of blood T cell repertoires in COVID-19. About the research overall: Some COVID-19 samples were acute and others convalescent; all came from the United States, Italy and Spain. T cells, B-cell-depleted T cells, or PBMCs provided the cDNA or gDNA that served as material.

Original data processing: It was from reference gene primer amplification that nucleated cell counts were estimated. Here immunoSEQ multiplex PCR was the method, and the copy in TCRdb shows in-frame clones only, minus some. Clonal size and the V and J genes are those of that table, whereas D and trimming came from the DNA. Of around 190,000 clones listed, about 76% were seen once; the top ten hold almost 6%. The germline CDR1 and CDR2 sequences are MNHEY and SVGAGI. V was trimmed by 0 bases and J by 10 bases, leaving 15 bases between them. This CDR3 contains 15 residues. Patients in Seattle were enrolled during active infection, then followed longitudinally.

Sequencing was carried out using peripheral blood. The source of this sequence is a woman aged 40 to 49 with COVID-19, enrolled during active disease. The chain recombines TRBV6-5 with TRBJ1-4; no definite D call. CDR3 DNA sequence: TGTGCCAGCAGTTACTCGGGCACAACCGACGGAAAACTGTTTTTT. Amino acid sequence: CASSYSGTTDGKLFF.